Each of the 22 T cell receptor beta chains below was sequenced from the same sample in a study of blood T cell repertoires in COVID-19. This table comes from immunoSEQ multiplex PCR, and its TCRdb copy is limited to in-frame clones, with some not included. The sample holds approximately 80,000 clones; 85% to 90% are singletons and the top ten take about 5.1%. The sample comprised peripheral blood. These receptors originate from a man aged 35 to 55 with acute or convalescent COVID-19.

The rearrangement uses TRBV6-5 and TRBJ2-7; D gene uncertain. Trimming removed 7 bases from V and 2 bases from J, with 15 bases in between. The germline V gene has CDR1 MNHEY and CDR2 SVGAGI. CDR3 length: 14 residues. The CDR3 loop reads CASKAGRPTYEQYF. The CDR3 nucleotides read TGTGCCAGCAAGGCTGGCAGGCCAACCTACGAGCAGTACTTC.

J is TRBJ1-4 and V is TRBV13, with 7 bases matching TRBD1. V shed 3 bases and J 4 bases; nucleotides not matched to a gene: 5. The germline gives CDR1 PRHDT, CDR2 FYEKMQ (reference sequence). The CDR3 contains 15 residues. The chain's CDR3 is CASSFSGQHNEKLFF. As DNA, the CDR3 is TGTGCCAGCAGCTTCTCGGGACAGCATAATGAAAAACTGTTTTTT. The whole variable domain, filled in from reference TRBV13 and TRBJ1-4, reads AAGVIQSPRHLIKEKRETATLKCYPIPRHDTVYWYQQGPGQDPQFLISFYEKMQSDKGSIPDRFSAQQFSDYHSELNMSSLELGDSALYFCASSFSGQHNEKLFFGSGTQLSVL.

The gene calls are TRBV18 and TRBJ1-4, with D unclear. CDR1 is KGHSH and CDR2 is LQKENI in the germline V gene. This CDR3 is 16 amino acids long. The V and J ends lost 5 bases and 10 bases respectively, with 23 bases between them. CDR3 residues: CASSETVAKYSGKLFF. The CDR3 region has the DNA TGTGCCAGCTCAGAAACGGTGGCAAAATACAGTGGAAAACTGTTTTTT.

This clone was seen once. The chain joins TRBV7-2 to TRBJ2-7; the match to TRBD2 covers 10 bases. V gave up 5 bases and J gave up 6 bases; unmatched junction bases: 10. The CDR3 consists of 15 residues. Germline assignment: CDR1 SGHTA and CDR2 FQGNSA. This CDR3 reads CASSPQSGGAIEQYF. CDR3 bases: TGTGCCAGCAGCCCCCAAAGCGGGGGGGCAATCGAGCAGTACTTC.

The chain couples TRBV5-1 to TRBJ1-1; D gene ambiguous. The germline V gene has CDR1 SGHRS and CDR2 YFSETQ. CDR3 length equals 12 residues. V was trimmed by 0 bases and J by 7 bases, leaving 7 bases between them. CDR3 amino acids: CASSLGGLEAFF. Here the CDR3 DNA reads TGCGCCAGCAGCTTGGGTGGGCTTGAAGCTTTCTTT. The variable domain in full, completed from reference TRBV5-1 and TRBJ1-1, reads KAGVTQTPRYLIKTRGQQVTLSCSPISGHRSVSWYQQTPGQGLQFLFEYFSETQRNKGNFPGRFSGRQFSNSRSEMNVSTLELGDSALYLCASSLGGLEAFFGQGTRLTVV.

The chain employs TRBV3-1 (or the pseudogene TRBV3-2) and TRBJ2-2, with D hard to call. Trimming took 0 bases from V and 0 from J, leaving 11 bases between them. Germline CDR1 LGHDT, CDR2 YNNKEL (reference sequence). The CDR3 has 17 residues. In nucleotides, the CDR3 is TGTGCCAGCAGCCAAGATGGGCCAGGCTCGAACACCGGGGAGCTGTTTTTT. Protein sequence: CASSQDGPGSNTGELFF.

The chain couples TRBV10-2 to TRBJ2-7, with 8 bases fitting TRBD2. Trimming cost V 2 bases and J 2 bases; bases outside gene matches: 8. In germline, CDR1 is WSHSY, CDR2 SAAADI. There are 16 residues in the CDR3. The CDR3 spells CASSEPRLALTYEQYF. The CDR3 DNA reads as TGCGCCAGCAGTGAGCCTAGACTAGCGCTCACCTACGAGCAGTACTTC.

The V call is TRBV7-9, the J call TRBJ1-5; D is possibly TRBD1 (6 bases). The length of the CDR3 is 18 residues. Trimming removed 5 bases from V and 3 bases from J, with 23 bases in between. Germline V gene lookup returns CDR1 SEHNR and CDR2 FQNEAQ (reference sequence). CDR3 sequence (DNA): TGTGCCAGCAGCCAGGGACAAGTCGGGTTGGGGTCCAATCAGCCCCAGCATTTT. As protein: CASSQGQVGLGSNQPQHF.

This chain links TRBV30 with TRBJ1-2, with a weak D call TRBD1 (5 bases). Trimming left V 1 base short and J 4 bases short, with 13 bases between. Germline loops: CDR1 GTSNPN, CDR2 SVGIG (reference sequence). The CDR3 runs 14 residues. The CDR3 DNA follows: TGTGCCTGGAGTGGACAGTTTTTTGGCTATGGCTACACCTTC. Protein: CAWSGQFFGYGYTF.

This chain links TRBV9 with TRBJ2-7; the match to TRBD2 covers 8 bases. Trimming at V came to 3 bases and at J to 5 bases, leaving 10 bases not matched to a gene. The CDR3 contains 15 residues. Germline CDR1 is SGDLS and CDR2 is YYNGEE. The chain's CDR3 is CASSETMRAGDEQYF. The CDR3 DNA sequence: TGTGCCAGCAGCGAAACTATGAGAGCGGGAGACGAGCAGTACTTC.

V is TRBV27 and J is TRBJ2-7; 8 positions match TRBD1. This CDR3 contains 15 residues. Germline CDR1 reads MNHEY; CDR2 reads SMNVEV (reference sequence). V lost 3 bases, J lost 1 base, and 5 bases stayed unmatched. CDR3 DNA sequence: TGTGCCAGCAGTTTGCACAGGGGGTCGTCCTACGAGCAGTACTTC. Protein sequence: CASSLHRGSSYEQYF.

V and J are TRBV21-1 and TRBJ1-2; TRBD1, as called in the table, went unchecked against the DNA. TRBV21-1 is shown as a pseudogene. CDR3 length equals 17 residues. The DNA of the CDR3 is TGTGCCAGCAGCCCCAGGTTGGCAGTAACTCACCTCTATGGCTACACCTTC. As protein: CASSPRLAVTHLYGYTF.

The chain carries TRBV3-1 (or the pseudogene TRBV3-2) and TRBJ1-4; D ambiguous. This CDR3 spans 16 amino acids. Looked up from germline, CDR1 is LGHDT and CDR2 is YNNKEL (reference sequence). V was trimmed by 4 bases and J by 7 bases, leaving 19 bases between them. This CDR3 reads CASSPRTGRTGEKLFF. The CDR3 DNA reads TGTGCCAGCAGCCCCCGAACGGGGAGGACGGGTGAAAAACTGTTTTTT.

The rearrangement links TRBV18 to TRBJ1-1; TRBD1 matches 12 bases. The junction had 13 bases not matched to a gene; V was cut back by 5 bases and J by 0 bases. CDR1 and CDR2 from the germline V gene are KGHSH and LQKENI. The CDR3 runs to 19 residues. The CDR3 protein is CASSSVGTGGLRLNTEAFF. The CDR3, as DNA: TGTGCCAGCTCATCCGTAGGGACAGGGGGCCTTCGGTTGAACACTGAAGCTTTCTTT.

CDR3 protein: CAGSGRLNEKLFF. The DNA for the CDR3 is TGTGCCGGGTCCGGCAGGCTTAATGAAAAACTGTTTTTT. The V call is TRBV7-9, the J call TRBJ1-4; D uncertain. The CDR3 sequence is 13 residues long. Trimming cost V 11 bases and J 4 bases, with 14 bases left between them. Looked up from germline, CDR1 is SEHNR and CDR2 is FQNEAQ (reference sequence).

The chain is built from TRBV11-2 and TRBJ1-1; no reliable D call. CDR3 length equals 14 residues. Germline CDR1 and CDR2: SGHAT and FQNNGV. Trimming removed 0 bases at V and 6 bases at J, with 11 bases between. CDR3 residues: CASSLDPWGAEAFF. The CDR3 nucleotides are TGTGCCAGCAGCTTAGATCCGTGGGGAGCTGAAGCTTTCTTT.

This clone showed up just once. The V gene is TRBV5-1, the J gene TRBJ1-3; D is unresolved. The CDR3 loop spans 14 amino acids. CDR1 SGHRS and CDR2 YFSETQ come from the germline V gene. V lost 0 bases and J 0 bases, leaving 4 bases between the germline ends. The CDR3 sequence: CASSLDSSGNTIYF. As DNA, the CDR3 is TGCGCCAGCAGCTTGGACAGCTCTGGAAACACCATATATTTT.

This chain uses TRBV28 with TRBJ2-5; the D gene is possibly TRBD1 (5 bases). CDR1 is MDHEN, CDR2 SYDVKM, per germline. Trimming removed 5 bases at V and 4 bases at J, with 14 bases between. The CDR3 sequence is 14 residues long. As DNA, the CDR3 is TGTGCCAGCAGTGTGCCAGGGCAGTCAGAGACCCAGTACTTC. Amino acid sequence: CASSVPGQSETQYF.

The chain employs TRBV6-2 or TRBV6-3 and TRBJ1-5, with a tentative D call TRBD1 (6 bases). This CDR3 has 14 amino acids. V lost 5 bases and J 4 bases, leaving 12 bases between the germline ends. From germline, CDR1 is MNHEY and CDR2 SVGEGT. CDR3 loop: CASSRTATNQPQHF. As DNA, the CDR3 is TGTGCCAGCAGTCGGACAGCCACTAATCAGCCCCAGCATTTT.

V and J are TRBV2 and TRBJ1-5, with a tentative D call TRBD1 (5 bases). V lost 5 bases and J 3 bases, leaving 17 bases between the germline ends. Germline CDR1 and CDR2: SNHLY and FYNNEI. This CDR3 contains 16 residues. The CDR3 region is CASSIRVTNSNQPQHF. CDR3 bases: TGTGCCAGCAGTATCAGGGTTACTAACTCCAATCAGCCCCAGCATTTT.

V is TRBV19 and J is TRBJ1-1; 9 bases map to TRBD1. CDR1 is LNHDA and CDR2 is SQIVND in the germline V gene (reference sequence). The CDR3 runs to 14 residues. After removal of 6 bases from V and 1 base from J, the junction contained 3 bases not matched to a gene. The DNA of the CDR3 is TGTGCCAGTAGGACAGGGGGTAAGAACACTGAAGCTTTCTTT. It encodes CASRTGGKNTEAFF.

CDR3 DNA: TGTGCCAGCCAACAGGGGGCGCAAAACTATGGCTACACCTTC. This translates into CASQQGAQNYGYTF. The V gene is TRBV6-6, the J gene TRBJ1-2; 9 nucleotides match TRBD1. The CDR3 is 14 residues long. CDR1 and CDR2 (germline): MNHNY, SVGAGI (reference sequence). V was pared by 8 bases and J by 2 bases, with 6 bases of the junction left unmatched.